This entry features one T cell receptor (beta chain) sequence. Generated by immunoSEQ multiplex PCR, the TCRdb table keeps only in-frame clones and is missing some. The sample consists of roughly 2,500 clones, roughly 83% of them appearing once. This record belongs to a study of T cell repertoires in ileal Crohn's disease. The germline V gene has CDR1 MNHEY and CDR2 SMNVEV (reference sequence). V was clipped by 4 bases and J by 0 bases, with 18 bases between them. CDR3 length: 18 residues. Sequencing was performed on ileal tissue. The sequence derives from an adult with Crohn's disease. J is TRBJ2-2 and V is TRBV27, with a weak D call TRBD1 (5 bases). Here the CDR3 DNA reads TGTGCCAGCAGTTCAAGAGTCCTCCCCAGGGCGAACACCGGGGAGCTGTTTTTT. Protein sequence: CASSSRVLPRANTGELFF.